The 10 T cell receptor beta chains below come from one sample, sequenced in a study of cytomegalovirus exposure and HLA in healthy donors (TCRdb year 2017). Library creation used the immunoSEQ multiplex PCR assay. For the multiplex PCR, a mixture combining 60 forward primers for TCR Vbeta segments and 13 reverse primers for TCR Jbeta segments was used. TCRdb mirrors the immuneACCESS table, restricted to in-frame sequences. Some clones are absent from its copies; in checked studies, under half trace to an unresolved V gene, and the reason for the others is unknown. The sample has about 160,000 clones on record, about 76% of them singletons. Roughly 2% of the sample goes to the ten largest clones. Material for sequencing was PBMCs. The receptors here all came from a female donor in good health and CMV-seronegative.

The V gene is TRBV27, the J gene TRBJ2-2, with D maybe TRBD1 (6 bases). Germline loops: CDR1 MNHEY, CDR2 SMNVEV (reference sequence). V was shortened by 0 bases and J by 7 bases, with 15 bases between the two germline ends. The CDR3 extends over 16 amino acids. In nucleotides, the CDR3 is TGTGCCAGCAGTTTATCTGTCCCAGGGGTGAACGGGGAGCTGTTTTTT. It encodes CASSLSVPGVNGELFF.

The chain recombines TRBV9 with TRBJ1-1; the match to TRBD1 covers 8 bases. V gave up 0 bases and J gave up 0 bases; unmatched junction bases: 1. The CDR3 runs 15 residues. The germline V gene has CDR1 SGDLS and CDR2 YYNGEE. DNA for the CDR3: TGTGCCAGCAGCGTAGAGACAGGGGTGAACACTGAAGCTTTCTTT. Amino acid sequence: CASSVETGVNTEAFF.

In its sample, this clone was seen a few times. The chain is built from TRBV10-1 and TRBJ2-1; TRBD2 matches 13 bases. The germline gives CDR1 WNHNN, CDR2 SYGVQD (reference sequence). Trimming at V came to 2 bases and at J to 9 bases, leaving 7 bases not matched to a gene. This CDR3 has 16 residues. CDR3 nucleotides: TGCGCCAGCAGTGAGCCCAACCGGACTAGCGGGAGTGAGCAGTTCTTC. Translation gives CASSEPNRTSGSEQFF.

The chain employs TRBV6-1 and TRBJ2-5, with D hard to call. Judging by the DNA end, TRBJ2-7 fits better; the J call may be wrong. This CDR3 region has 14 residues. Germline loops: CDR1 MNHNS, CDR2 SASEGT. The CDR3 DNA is TGTGCCAGCACCCCTTTGGGCAGTTCCTACGAGCAGTACTTC. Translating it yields CASTPLGSSYEQYF.

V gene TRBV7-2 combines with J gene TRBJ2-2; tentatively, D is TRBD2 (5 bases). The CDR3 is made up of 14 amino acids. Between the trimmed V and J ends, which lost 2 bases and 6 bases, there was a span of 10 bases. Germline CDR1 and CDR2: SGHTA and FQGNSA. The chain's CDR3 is CASSLNRGAGELFF. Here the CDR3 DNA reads TGTGCCAGCAGCTTAAATCGGGGAGCCGGGGAGCTGTTTTTT.

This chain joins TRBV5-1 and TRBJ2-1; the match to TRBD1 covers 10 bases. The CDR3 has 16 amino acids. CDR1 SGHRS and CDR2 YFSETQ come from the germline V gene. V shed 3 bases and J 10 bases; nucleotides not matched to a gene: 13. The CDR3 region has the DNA TGCGCCAGCAGCTCCTCGACAGGGGGCGCCGATTGGGAGCAGTTCTTC. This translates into CASSSSTGGADWEQFF.

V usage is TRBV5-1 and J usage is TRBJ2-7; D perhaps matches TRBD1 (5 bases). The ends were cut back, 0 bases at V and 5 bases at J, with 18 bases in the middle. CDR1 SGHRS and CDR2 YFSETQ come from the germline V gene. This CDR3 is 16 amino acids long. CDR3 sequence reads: CASSLGAQGTSHEQYF. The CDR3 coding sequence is TGCGCCAGCAGCTTGGGGGCTCAGGGTACGAGCCACGAGCAGTACTTC.

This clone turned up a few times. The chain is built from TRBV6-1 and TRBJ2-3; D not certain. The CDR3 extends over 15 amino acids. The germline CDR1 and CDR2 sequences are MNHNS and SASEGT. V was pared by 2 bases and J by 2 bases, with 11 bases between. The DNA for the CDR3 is TGTGCCAGCAGTGAAACAGCCCATACCACAGATACGCAGTATTTT. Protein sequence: CASSETAHTTDTQYF.

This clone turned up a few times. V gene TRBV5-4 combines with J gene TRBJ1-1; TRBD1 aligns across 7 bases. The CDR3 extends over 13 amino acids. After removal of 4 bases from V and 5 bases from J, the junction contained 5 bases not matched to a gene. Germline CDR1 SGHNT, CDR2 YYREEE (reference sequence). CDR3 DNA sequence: TGTGCCAGCAGCATACAGGGGCGGACTGAAGCTTTCTTT. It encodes CASSIQGRTEAFF.

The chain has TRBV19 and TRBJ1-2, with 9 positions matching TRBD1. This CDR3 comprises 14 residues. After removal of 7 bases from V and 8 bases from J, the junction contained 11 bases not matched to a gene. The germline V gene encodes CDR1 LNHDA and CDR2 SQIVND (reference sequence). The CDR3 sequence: CASTFDRGNGGYTF. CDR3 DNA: TGTGCCAGTACCTTCGACAGGGGGAATGGGGGCTACACCTTC.